This T cell receptor (beta chain) was sequenced for a study of blood T cell repertoires in COVID-19. Sequenced by immunoSEQ multiplex PCR; TCRdb stores in-frame clones only, minus some. This table holds fewer than 250,000 clones, 85% found once. This CDR3 is built from 17 residues. V was cut by 6 bases and J by 1 base, with 21 bases left in between. V usage is TRBV23-1 and J usage is TRBJ2-5, with no clear D. TRBV23-1 has ORF status, its function being uncertain. The sequence was obtained from a woman between 55 and 75 years old with active or convalescent COVID-19. What was sequenced was peripheral blood. The CDR3 sequence: CASSHISSRLTQETQYF. CDR3 in DNA: TGCGCCAGCAGCCATATCTCGTCCAGGCTAACCCAAGAGACCCAGTACTTC.